This is a list of T cell receptor beta chains from one sample in a study of molecular identifiers for immune sequencing clone quantification. TCRdb passed the PCR reads through MiXCR, listing each CDR3 protein once. The data contain about 320,000 distinct CDR3 sequences, 24% of them singletons. Sequenced: naive CD8+ T cells from blood, with Jurkat cell RNA spiked in. The origin of the receptors is a human donor in good health. Some libraries in this study had Jurkat cell RNA spiked in. CDR3s include the opening cysteine and the closing phenylalanine or tryptophan. D genes are given only for firm matches. Clone size is stated in some rows and not others, as once, few, many or a class when expanded.

v_gene,d_gene,abundance,j_gene,CDR3nt,CDR3aa
TRBV6-5,TRBD2,once,TRBJ2-3,TGTGCCAGCAGTTTTAGCGGGGGGCCACTGGATACGCAGTATTTT,CASSFSGGPLDTQYF
TRBV9,TRBD1,many,TRBJ1-2,TGTGCCAGCAGCGTCGGACAGGGGGTATATGATGGCTACACCTTC,CASSVGQGVYDGYTF
TRBV19,.,many,TRBJ1-1,TGTGCCAGTAGCCCGATGACGGGGGGCATGGCTGAAGCTTTCTTT,CASSPMTGGMAEAFF
TRBV9,TRBD2,.,TRBJ2-2,TGTGCCAGCAGCGTAGAGGTAGCGGGGGGACGTACCGGGGAGCTGTTTTTT,CASSVEVAGGRTGELFF
TRBV4-3,TRBD2,many,TRBJ2-7,TGCGCCAGCAGCCAAGAACTTCGGACTAGCGGGCGCTACGAGCAGTACTTC,CASSQELRTSGRYEQYF
TRBV2,.,.,TRBJ1-4,TGTGCCAGCGGTGCGAAGATACTCTATGAAAAACTGTTTTTT,CASGAKILYEKLFF
TRBV6-2/TRBV6-3,.,.,TRBJ2-7,TGTGCCAGCAGTTACTCGCCAGGGGGGTACGAGCAGTACTTC,CASSYSPGGYEQYF
TRBV6-6,.,.,TRBJ1-1,TGTGCCACCGGGACTCCCGGCACTGAAGCTTTCTTT,CATGTPGTEAFF
TRBV11-2,.,many,TRBJ2-1,TGTGCCAGCAGCTTGACAGCTTACAATGAGCAGTTCTTC,CASSLTAYNEQFF
TRBV29-1,.,many,TRBJ2-3,TGCAGCGTTGAAGATTATCTGGCCCGCGGGACGCCAAGCACAGATACGCAGTATTTT,CSVEDYLARGTPSTDTQYF
TRBV7-9,.,few,TRBJ2-1,TGTGCCAGCAGCCCGCCGGAGGGGGTAGGGGTCAATGAGCAGTTCTTC,CASSPPEGVGVNEQFF
TRBV9,TRBD1,many,TRBJ1-1,TGTGCCAGCAGAACCGGGACAGGGTTGACTGAAGCTTTCTTT,CASRTGTGLTEAFF
TRBV6-5,TRBD2,many,TRBJ2-5,TGTGCCAGCAGTTCTCTAGCGGGAAAAGAGACCCAGTACTTC,CASSSLAGKETQYF
TRBV7-9,.,few,TRBJ1-3,TGTGCCAGCAGCTTAGCGTTTGGTGGTTGGTCCTCTGGAAACACCATATATTTT,CASSLAFGGWSSGNTIYF
TRBV7-9,.,many,TRBJ2-5,TGTGCCAGCAGCCCCGAGGGCAGCCCAGCAGAGACCCAGTACTTC,CASSPEGSPAETQYF
TRBV7-6,TRBD1,many,TRBJ2-5,TGTGCCAGCAGCTATAACAGGGGGCTGGAGACCCAGTACTTC,CASSYNRGLETQYF
TRBV30,.,few,TRBJ2-7,TGTGCCTGGAGTGTAGTAAGGGGTTCCGAGCAGTACTTC,CAWSVVRGSEQYF
TRBV4-1,TRBD1,many,TRBJ1-5,TGCGCCAGCAGCCAAGCAACAGGGGAGAGCCTCAATCAGCCCCAGCATTTT,CASSQATGESLNQPQHF
TRBV25-1,.,few,TRBJ2-7,TGTGCCAGCAGCGATATGGGAGACCTCCTATTTGAGCAGTACTTC,CASSDMGDLLFEQYF
TRBV27,.,many,TRBJ2-3,TGTGCCAGCAGTTCGAGGACCTGGGATACGCAGTATTTT,CASSSRTWDTQYF
TRBV4-3,.,.,TRBJ2-7,TGCGCCAGCAGCCAAACTTATAGTTGGTTCTACGAGCAGTACTTC,CASSQTYSWFYEQYF
TRBV30,.,many,TRBJ1-2,TGTGCCTGGAGCGGGGGTGGCTATGGCTACACCTTC,CAWSGGGYGYTF
TRBV20-1,.,many,TRBJ2-6,TGCAGTGCTAGAGATGGCAACTCTGGGGCCAACGTCCTGACTTTC,CSARDGNSGANVLTF
TRBV6-5,.,.,TRBJ1-1,TGTGCCAGCAGCGTAACAGGGTTGGGAACTGAAGCTTTCTTT,CASSVTGLGTEAFF
TRBV7-9,TRBD2,.,TRBJ2-7,TGTGCCAGCAGCTTCGGGACTAGCGGCCTCTACGAGCAGTACTTC,CASSFGTSGLYEQYF
TRBV5-1,.,many,TRBJ2-5,TGCGCCAGCAGCTTCGGACAGACCCAGTACTTC,CASSFGQTQYF
TRBV16,.,.,TRBJ1-5,TGTGCCCGCAGCCAATCCGAGGGGGAGTATAGCAATCAGCCCCCGCCTTTT,CARSQSEGEYSNQPPPF
TRBV30,.,many,TRBJ2-7,TGTGCCTGGAGTCGGGACATGTACGAGCAGTACTTC,CAWSRDMYEQYF
TRBV7-9,.,many,TRBJ2-3,TGTGCCAGCAGTTTCCCGCCGGGGGTGGTTGCAGATACGCAGTATTTT,CASSFPPGVVADTQYF
TRBV27,.,many,TRBJ1-2,TGTGCCAGCAGTTTAGGTGTAGGGGCTAACTATGGCTACACCTTC,CASSLGVGANYGYTF
TRBV19,.,.,TRBJ1-5,TGTGCCAGTAGTATTTCGGGGGAAGGCAATCAGCCCCAGCATTTT,CASSISGEGNQPQHF
TRBV9,TRBD1,few,TRBJ2-1,TGTGCCAGCAGCGTATCCGGGACAGGGGGTCCCAATGAGCAGTTCTTC,CASSVSGTGGPNEQFF
TRBV5-6,.,few,TRBJ1-2,TGTGCCAGCAGCCATGAACCGGGGGCGCGGATCTATGGCTACACCTTC,CASSHEPGARIYGYTF
TRBV10-2,.,few,TRBJ2-1,TGCGCCAGCAGTGATATGTTCGAGGGTAAGAATGAGCAGTTCTTC,CASSDMFEGKNEQFF
TRBV10-2,.,.,TRBJ2-5,TGCGCCAGCAGTGCGAAGCGGGTGGAGACCCAGTACTTC,CASSAKRVETQYF
TRBV4-1,.,many,TRBJ2-7,TGCGCCAGCAGCCAAGAGTACAGGGAAGCCAACGAGCAGTACTTC,CASSQEYREANEQYF
TRBV7-2,.,.,TRBJ1-5,TGTGCCAGCAGCTTAGGCGGCCGGCGCAATCAGCGCCAGCATTTT,CASSLGGRRNQRQHF